This entry concerns a single T cell receptor beta chain. The data were taken from a study of blood T cell repertoires in COVID-19. CDR1 and CDR2 from the germline V gene are LNHDA and SQIVND (reference sequence). The length of the CDR3 is 11 residues. Trimming removed 2 bases at V and 9 bases at J, with 4 bases between. TCRdb's copy holds only in-frame clones and misses some; the assay was immunoSEQ multiplex PCR. Counted here are approximately 380,000 clones, around 89% occurring once; the ten biggest clones make up roughly 1.2%. The receptor's source is a woman under 30 who had recovered from COVID-19. The V gene is TRBV19, the J gene TRBJ1-4; D gene uncertain. The sequencing input was PBMCs or T cells enriched from blood (not recorded which). CDR3 protein: CASSISQKLFF. The CDR3 nucleotides read TGTGCCAGTAGTATATCTCAAAAACTGTTTTTT. Combining the CDR3 with reference TRBV19 and TRBJ1-4 gives the whole variable domain DGGITQSPKYLFRKEGQNVTLSCEQNLNHDAMYWYRQDPGQGLRLIYYSQIVNDFQKGDIAEGYSVSREKKESFPLTVTSAQKNPTAFYLCASSISQKLFFGSGTQLSVL.